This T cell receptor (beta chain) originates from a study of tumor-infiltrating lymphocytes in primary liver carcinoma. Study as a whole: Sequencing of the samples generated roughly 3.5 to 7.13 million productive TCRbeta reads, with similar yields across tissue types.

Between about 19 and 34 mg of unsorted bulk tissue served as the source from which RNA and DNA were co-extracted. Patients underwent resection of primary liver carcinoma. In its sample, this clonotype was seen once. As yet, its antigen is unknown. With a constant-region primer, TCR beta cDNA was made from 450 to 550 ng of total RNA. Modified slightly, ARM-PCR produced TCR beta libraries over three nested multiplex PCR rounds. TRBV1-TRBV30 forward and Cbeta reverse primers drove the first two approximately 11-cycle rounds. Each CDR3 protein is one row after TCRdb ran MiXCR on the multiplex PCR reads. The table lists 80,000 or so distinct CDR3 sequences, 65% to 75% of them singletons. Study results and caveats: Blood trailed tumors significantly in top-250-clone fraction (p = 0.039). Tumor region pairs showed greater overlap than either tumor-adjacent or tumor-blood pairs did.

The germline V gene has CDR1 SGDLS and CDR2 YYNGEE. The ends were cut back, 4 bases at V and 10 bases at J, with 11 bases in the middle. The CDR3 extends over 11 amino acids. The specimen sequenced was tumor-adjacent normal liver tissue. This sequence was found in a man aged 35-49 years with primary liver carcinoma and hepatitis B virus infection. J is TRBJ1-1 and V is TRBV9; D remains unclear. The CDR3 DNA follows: TGTGCCAGCAGCCCAGGATGGGGAGCTTTCTTT. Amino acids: CASSPGWGAFF.